This T cell receptor beta chain derives from a study of neoadjuvant nivolumab and ipilimumab in lung cancer. Overall study findings and caveats: TCR sequencing covered a small number of samples. From pretherapy to surgery, tumor richness and clonality rose with dual therapy.

Germline V gene data show CDR1 as SGHRS and CDR2 as YFSETQ. The CDR3 runs to 13 residues. V shed 4 bases and J 5 bases; nucleotides not matched to a gene: 2. Produced via immunoSEQ multiplex PCR; TCRdb's table is partial and in-frame only. The sample holds about 16,000 clones; 70% to 80% are singletons and the top ten take 7% to 9%. Turning to this clone: The antigen is not known.

The sequences come from tumor tissue, collected after neoadjuvant nivolumab, alone or with ipilimumab, at or shortly before surgery. The chain employs TRBV5-1 and TRBJ2-2; 7 bases agree with TRBD1. The source of this sequence is an adult with non-small cell lung cancer. The CDR3 DNA sequence: TGCGCCAGCAGCCGGGACAGTACCGGGGAGCTGTTTTTT. It codes for CASSRDSTGELFF.